This T cell receptor (beta chain) was identified in a study of T cell changes during pregnancy in multiple sclerosis. Clones were sequenced by immunoSEQ multiplex PCR, and TCRdb holds only the in-frame ones, with some missing. The sample records about 49,000 clones, about 91% being singletons. The CDR3 is 14 amino acids. V gave up 7 bases and J gave up 3 bases; unmatched junction bases: 5. In germline, CDR1 is MRHNA, CDR2 SNTAGT. The sequencing used peripheral blood, collected after pregnancy. The source is a female donor with multiple sclerosis, enrolled in a pregnancy study. V usage is TRBV6-4 and J usage is TRBJ2-2; TRBD1 matches at 7 bases. CDR3 nucleotide sequence: TGTGCCAGCAAGCCGGGGACAGACACCGGGGAGCTGTTTTTT. Translating gives CASKPGTDTGELFF.